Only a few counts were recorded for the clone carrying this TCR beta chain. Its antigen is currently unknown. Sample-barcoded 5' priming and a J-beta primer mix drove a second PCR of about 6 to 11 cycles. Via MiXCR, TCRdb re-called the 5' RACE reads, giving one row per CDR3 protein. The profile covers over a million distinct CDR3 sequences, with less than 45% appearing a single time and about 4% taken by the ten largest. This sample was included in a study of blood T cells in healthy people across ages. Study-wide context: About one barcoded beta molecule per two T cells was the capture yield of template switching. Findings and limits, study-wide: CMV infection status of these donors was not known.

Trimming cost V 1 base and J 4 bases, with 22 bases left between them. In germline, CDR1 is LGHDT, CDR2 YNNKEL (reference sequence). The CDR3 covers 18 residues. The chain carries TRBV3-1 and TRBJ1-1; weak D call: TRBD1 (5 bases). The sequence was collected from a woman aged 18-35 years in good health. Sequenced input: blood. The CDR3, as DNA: TGTGCCAGCAGCCAAGTCTTCCCACGGGGGATCCAACTCACTGAAGCTTTCTTT. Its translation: CASSQVFPRGIQLTEAFF.